This passage covers 26 T cell receptor beta chains from one sample sequenced in a study of CXCR3-negative and CXCR3-positive naive CD8 T cells. TRB cDNA was prepared as libraries by UMI-labeled 5' RACE. TCRdb re-called the 5' RACE reads and shows each CDR3 protein once, DNA omitted. Reported are 30,000 to 40,000 distinct CDR3 sequences; the ten largest clones contain roughly 15%. Source material: memory CD8+ T cells from blood. The source of these receptors is a human donor in good health. Some clones in this sample may be carry-over from other donors' samples.

The rearrangement uses TRBV29-1 and TRBJ2-1. In germline, CDR1 is SQVTM, CDR2 ANQGSEA. The CDR3 runs to 14 residues. The CDR3 protein is CSFRKGTVVYEQFF.

The rearrangement uses TRBV12-3 or TRBV12-4 and TRBJ2-1; lacking DNA, the TRBD2 call made by TCRdb goes unchecked. The CDR3 sequence is 12 residues long. CDR3 loop: CAIRLEDNEQFF.

This clonotype is classed as medium-sized by frequency. The chain links TRBV4-3 to TRBJ2-1; TCRdb's D gene call, TRBD1, goes unchecked for lack of DNA. CDR3 size: 16 residues. Germline V lookup: CDR1 LGHNA, CDR2 YSLEER. The CDR3 here is CASSQSGQGDYNEQFF.

The CDR3: CASSLGVGVEQFF. This sequence joins TRBV7-9 and TRBJ2-1. The germline gives CDR1 SEHNR, CDR2 FQNEAQ (reference sequence). The CDR3 runs to 13 residues.

The rearrangement links TRBV2 to TRBJ2-2. Germline V gene data show CDR1 as SNHLY and CDR2 as FYNNEI. The CDR3 totals 14 residues. The CDR3 loop reads CASRTLRNTGELFF.

The CDR3 sequence: CASSQQFRNEQFF. This chain connects TRBV14 to TRBJ2-1. Germline V gene data show CDR1 as SGHDN and CDR2 as FVKESK. This CDR3 region has 13 residues.

The chain uses TRBV5-4 and TRBJ2-3; TCRdb selects TRBD1, and the lack of DNA leaves this call unchecked. CDR1 SGHNT and CDR2 YYREEE come from the germline V gene (reference sequence). The length of the CDR3 is 16 residues. The CDR3 loop reads CASSSPGQGNTDTQYF. Full variable domain (remainder filled in from reference TRBV5-4 and TRBJ2-3): ETGVTQSPTHLIKTRGQQVTLRCSSQSGHNTVSWYQQALGQGPQFIFQYYREEENGRGNFPPRFSGLQFPNYSSELNVNALELDDSALYLCASSSPGQGNTDTQYFGPGTRLTVL.

Considering frequency, this clonotype is medium-sized. The V call is TRBV20-1, the J call TRBJ1-2; TCRdb's D gene call, TRBD1, goes unchecked for lack of DNA. CDR1 is DFQATT, CDR2 SNEGSKA, per germline (reference sequence). The CDR3 totals 15 residues. The CDR3 spells CSARDGRDRNYGYTF.

The chain recombines TRBV5-4 with TRBJ2-7. This CDR3 is built from 13 residues. Looked up from germline, CDR1 is SGHNT and CDR2 is YYREEE (reference sequence). The chain's CDR3 is CASSLRPVYEQYF.

The CDR3: CASSNSYEQYF. V and J are TRBV7-2 and TRBJ2-7. The CDR3 contains 11 residues. Germline V gene lookup returns CDR1 SGHTA and CDR2 FQGNSA.

This sequence joins TRBV12-3 or TRBV12-4 and TRBJ1-1. This CDR3 contains 12 residues. The CDR3 sequence is CASRVLGTEAFF.

This chain joins TRBV4-1 and TRBJ2-5; the D call of TRBD2 rests on TCRdb alone, since no DNA is present to check it. This CDR3 has 15 amino acids. Germline V CDR1 and CDR2: MGHRA, YSYEKL. CDR3 region: CASSLVRGLEETQYF.

CDR3: CASNEGSTEAFF. The rearrangement joins TRBV25-1 to TRBJ1-1; TCRdb's D call, TRBD1, is unchecked because there is no DNA. This CDR3 contains 12 residues. The germline V gene has CDR1 MGHDK and CDR2 SYGVNS.

The gene calls are TRBV6-5 and TRBJ2-7; TCRdb reports TRBD1, a call that lacks DNA to check it against. Germline-derived CDR1 and CDR2 are MNHEY and SVGAGI. The CDR3 loop spans 14 amino acids. CDR3 amino acids: CASTQDRGWETQYF.

The chain uses TRBV28 and TRBJ2-5; TCRdb's assignment of TRBD1 cannot be checked, as there is no DNA. The CDR3 covers 14 residues. Germline CDR1 MDHEN, CDR2 SYDVKM. CDR3 region: CASTSTGEEETQYF.

V is TRBV7-9 and J is TRBJ2-7; there is no DNA to check the TCRdb D call of TRBD2. Germline lookup yields CDR1 SEHNR and CDR2 FQNEAQ (reference sequence). The CDR3 contains 13 residues. The CDR3 is CASRAGSVYEQYF.

This chain uses TRBV29-1 with TRBJ2-1; TCRdb picks TRBD2, but there is no DNA to check that call. Germline V gene data show CDR1 as SQVTM and CDR2 as ANQGSEA. The CDR3 spans 15 residues. The CDR3 loop reads CSTGRTGGGYNEQFF.

The chain has TRBV14 and TRBJ2-7. The germline CDR1 and CDR2 sequences are SGHDN and FVKESK. The CDR3 is 12 amino acids. The chain's CDR3 is CASSQEIYEQYF.

V is TRBV12-3 or TRBV12-4 and J is TRBJ2-7; TCRdb proposes TRBD2, but this gene call is untestable without DNA. This CDR3 is built from 14 residues. CDR3 region: CASTGTAVKYEQYF.

The chain employs TRBV29-1 and TRBJ1-1. The CDR3 has 12 amino acids. CDR1 and CDR2 (germline): SQVTM, ANQGSEA. This CDR3 reads CSVEDLNTEAFF.

The V call is TRBV13, the J call TRBJ2-1; the TCRdb D gene call, TRBD2, has no DNA to confirm it. The length of the CDR3 is 13 residues. The germline V gene encodes CDR1 PRHDT and CDR2 FYEKMQ (reference sequence). The CDR3 protein is CASSSTTGDEQFF. Looking up the rest from reference TRBV13 and TRBJ2-1 gives the full variable domain: AAGVIQSPRHLIKEKRETATLKCYPIPRHDTVYWYQQGPGQDPQFLISFYEKMQSDKGSIPDRFSAQQFSDYHSELNMSSLELGDSALYFCASSSTTGDEQFFGPGTRLTVL.

This sequence joins TRBV27 and TRBJ1-2. The CDR3 extends over 13 amino acids. Germline CDR1 reads MNHEY; CDR2 reads SMNVEV (reference sequence). The CDR3 here is CASSFYSNYGYTF.

The V call is TRBV4-3, the J call TRBJ1-3; the TCRdb call, TRBD1, lacks DNA for checking. Looked up from germline, CDR1 is LGHNA and CDR2 is YSLEER. This CDR3 has 17 residues. The CDR3 here is CASSHHDRGETGNTIYF.

V gene TRBV29-1 combines with J gene TRBJ2-7; the D call from TCRdb, TRBD2, cannot be confirmed without DNA. CDR3 length: 16 residues. The germline CDR1 and CDR2 sequences are SQVTM and ANQGSEA. The CDR3 loop is CSVVGLAGESSYEQYF.

The J gene is TRBJ2-7, the V gene TRBV9. The CDR3 has 15 residues. Germline CDR1 is SGDLS and CDR2 is YYNGEE. The chain's CDR3 is CASSVDTAQSDEQYF.

This chain links TRBV5-6 with TRBJ2-7. CDR1 is SGHDT, CDR2 YYEEEE, per germline. The length of the CDR3 is 14 residues. The CDR3 protein is CASSLSSAVYEQYF.